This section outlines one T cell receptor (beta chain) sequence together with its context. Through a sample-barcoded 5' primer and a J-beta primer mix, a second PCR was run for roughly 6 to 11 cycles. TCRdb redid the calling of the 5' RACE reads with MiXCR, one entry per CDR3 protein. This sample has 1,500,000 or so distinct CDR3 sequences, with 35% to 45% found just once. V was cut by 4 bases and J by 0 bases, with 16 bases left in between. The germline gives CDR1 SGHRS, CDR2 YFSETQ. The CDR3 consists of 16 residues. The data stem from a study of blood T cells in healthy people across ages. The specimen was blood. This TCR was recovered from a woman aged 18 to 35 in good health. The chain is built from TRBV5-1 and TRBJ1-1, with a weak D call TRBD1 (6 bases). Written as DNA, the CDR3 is TGCGCCAGCAGCACAGATGGGGGGCTCATGAACACTGAAGCTTTCTTT. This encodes CASSTDGGLMNTEAFF.